These T cell receptor beta chains were read from a single sample in a study of cytomegalovirus exposure and HLA in healthy donors. The method was immunoSEQ multiplex PCR; TCRdb's version includes in-frame clones alone and lacks a portion of them. The data show 200,000 to 250,000 clones, roughly 80% seen once. Sequencing used PBMCs. These receptors originate from a woman under 30 in good health and CMV-seronegative. CDR3s include the opening cysteine and the closing phenylalanine or tryptophan. D genes are given only for firm matches. Where a row states a size, it is once, few, many or the class of an expanded clone; other rows omit it.

d_gene	v_gene	abundance	j_gene	CDR3nt	CDR3aa
TRBD2	TRBV2	-	TRBJ2-3	TGTGCCAGCAGGCCAGCCCTAGCGGGCACTGTCCCAGATACGCAGTATTTT	CASRPALAGTVPDTQYF
-	TRBV30	-	TRBJ1-1	TGTGCCTGGAATGGTGGGAGGGAAGCTTTCTTT	CAWNGGREAFF
TRBD1	TRBV5-1	-	TRBJ1-1	TGCGCCAGCAGCTTCCGGGGACAGGCAGGAACTGAAGCTTTCTTT	CASSFRGQAGTEAFF
TRBD2	TRBV11-2	-	TRBJ2-7	TGTGCCAGCAGCGCTTTCGGGGGGGGAGCGGGATTCTACGAGCAGTACTTC	CASSAFGGGAGFYEQYF
-	TRBV28	-	TRBJ1-2	TGTGCCAGCAGTCCCCGCCCGGCAGGGCCCTCTTATGGCTACACCTTC	CASSPRPAGPSYGYTF
-	TRBV6-1	-	TRBJ1-2	TGTGCCAGCAGTGAAGCGTATACAGGGCGAAGCTATGGCTACACCTTC	CASSEAYTGRSYGYTF
-	TRBV15	-	TRBJ2-1	TGTGCCACCAGCAGAGATAGAACAATAGGGACAAATGAGCAGTTCTTC	CATSRDRTIGTNEQFF
-	TRBV2	-	TRBJ1-6	TGTGCCAGCAGTACGGGGTCTTATAATTCACCCCTCCACTTT	CASSTGSYNSPLHF
-	TRBV5-4	-	TRBJ1-2	TGTGCCAGCAGCTTGCAAGGGGGTTATGGCTACACCTTC	CASSLQGGYGYTF
-	TRBV5-4	-	TRBJ1-3	TGTGCCAGCAGCTTCTGGCGGGGAAGCAGTTCGTCTGGAAACACCATATATTTT	CASSFWRGSSSSGNTIYF
-	TRBV5-1	few	TRBJ2-2	TGCGCCAGCACCCCGGATGGCTTTACCGCGAACACCGGGGAGCTGTTTTTT	CASTPDGFTANTGELFF
TRBD1	TRBV2	once	TRBJ1-5	TGTGCCAGCCGTACAGGGGGCCCGTATCAGCCCCAGCATTTT	CASRTGGPYQPQHF
-	TRBV9	-	TRBJ2-7	TGTGCCAGCAGCCGGAAGGGGGAATCCTACGAGCAGTACTTC	CASSRKGESYEQYF
-	TRBV28	few	TRBJ2-1	TGTGCCAGCAGAACCTACAAGGAGCAGTTCTTC	CASRTYKEQFF
-	TRBV5-1	-	TRBJ2-5	TGCGCCAGCAGCACCCGGGGTGAGGTCCGTCAAGAGACCCAGTACTTC	CASSTRGEVRQETQYF